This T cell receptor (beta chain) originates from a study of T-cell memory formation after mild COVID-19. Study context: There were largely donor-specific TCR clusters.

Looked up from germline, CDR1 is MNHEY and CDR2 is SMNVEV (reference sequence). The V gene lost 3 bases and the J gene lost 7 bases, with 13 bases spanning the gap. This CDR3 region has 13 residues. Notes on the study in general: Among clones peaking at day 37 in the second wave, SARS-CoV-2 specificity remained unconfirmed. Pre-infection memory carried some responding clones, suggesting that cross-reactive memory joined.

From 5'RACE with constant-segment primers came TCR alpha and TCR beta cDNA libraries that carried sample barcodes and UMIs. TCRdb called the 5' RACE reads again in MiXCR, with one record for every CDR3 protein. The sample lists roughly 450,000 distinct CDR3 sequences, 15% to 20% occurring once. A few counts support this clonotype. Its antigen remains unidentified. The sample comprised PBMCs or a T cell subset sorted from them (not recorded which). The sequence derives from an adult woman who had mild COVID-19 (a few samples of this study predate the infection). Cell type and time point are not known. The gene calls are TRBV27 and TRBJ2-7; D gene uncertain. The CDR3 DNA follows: TGTGCCAGCAGTTTGTATCCCCATTCTGAGCAGTACTTC. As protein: CASSLYPHSEQYF.